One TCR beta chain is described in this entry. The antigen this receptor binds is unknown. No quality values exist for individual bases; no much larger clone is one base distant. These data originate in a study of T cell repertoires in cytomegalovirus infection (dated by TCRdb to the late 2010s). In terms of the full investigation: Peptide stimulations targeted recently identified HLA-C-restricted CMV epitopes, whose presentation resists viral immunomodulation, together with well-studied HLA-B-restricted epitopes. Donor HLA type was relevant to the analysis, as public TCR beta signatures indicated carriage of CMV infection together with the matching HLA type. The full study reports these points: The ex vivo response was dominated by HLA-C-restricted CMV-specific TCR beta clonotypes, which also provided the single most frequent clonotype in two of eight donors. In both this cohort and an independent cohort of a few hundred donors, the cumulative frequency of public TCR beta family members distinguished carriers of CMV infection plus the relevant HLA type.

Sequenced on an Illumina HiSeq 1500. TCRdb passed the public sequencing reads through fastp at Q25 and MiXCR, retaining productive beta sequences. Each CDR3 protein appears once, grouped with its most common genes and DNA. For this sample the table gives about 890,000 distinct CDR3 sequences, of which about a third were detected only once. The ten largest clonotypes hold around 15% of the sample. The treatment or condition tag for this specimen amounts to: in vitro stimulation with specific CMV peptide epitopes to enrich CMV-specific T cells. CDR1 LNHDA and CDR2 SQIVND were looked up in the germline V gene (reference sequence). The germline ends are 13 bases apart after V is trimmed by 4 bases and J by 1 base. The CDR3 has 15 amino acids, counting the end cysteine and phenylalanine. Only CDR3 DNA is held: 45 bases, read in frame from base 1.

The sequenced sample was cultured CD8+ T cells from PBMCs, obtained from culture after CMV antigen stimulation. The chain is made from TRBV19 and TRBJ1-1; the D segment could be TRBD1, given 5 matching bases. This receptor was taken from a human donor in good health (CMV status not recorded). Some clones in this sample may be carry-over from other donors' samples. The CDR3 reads CASSTGTRPNTEAFF. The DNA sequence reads TGTGCCAGTAGTACAGGGACCCGGCCGAACACTGAAGCTTTCTTT.